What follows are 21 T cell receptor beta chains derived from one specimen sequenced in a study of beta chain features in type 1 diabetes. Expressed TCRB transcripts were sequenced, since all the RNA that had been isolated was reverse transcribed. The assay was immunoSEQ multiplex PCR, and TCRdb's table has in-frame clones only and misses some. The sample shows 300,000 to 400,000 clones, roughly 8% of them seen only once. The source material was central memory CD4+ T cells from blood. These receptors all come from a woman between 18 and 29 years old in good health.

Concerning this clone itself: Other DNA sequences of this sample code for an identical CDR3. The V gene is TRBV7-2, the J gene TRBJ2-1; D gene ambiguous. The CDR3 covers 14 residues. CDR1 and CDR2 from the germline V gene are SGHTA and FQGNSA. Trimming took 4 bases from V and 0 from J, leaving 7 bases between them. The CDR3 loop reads CASSSPSSYNEQFF. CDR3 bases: TGTGCCAGCAGCTCACCTAGCTCCTACAATGAGCAGTTCTTC.

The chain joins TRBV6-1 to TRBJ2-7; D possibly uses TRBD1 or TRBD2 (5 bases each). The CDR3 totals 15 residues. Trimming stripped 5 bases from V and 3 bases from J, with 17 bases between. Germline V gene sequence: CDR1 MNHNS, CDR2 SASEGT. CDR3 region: CASSQPGTGGYEQYF. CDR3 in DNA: TGTGCCAGCAGTCAGCCCGGGACGGGCGGCTACGAGCAGTACTTC.

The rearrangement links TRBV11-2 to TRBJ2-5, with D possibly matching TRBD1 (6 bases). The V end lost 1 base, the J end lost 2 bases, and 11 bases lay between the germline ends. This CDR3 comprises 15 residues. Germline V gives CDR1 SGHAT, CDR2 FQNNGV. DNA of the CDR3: TGTGCCAGCAGCTTAGCCGGGACACCTCAAGAGACCCAGTACTTC. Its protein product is CASSLAGTPQETQYF.

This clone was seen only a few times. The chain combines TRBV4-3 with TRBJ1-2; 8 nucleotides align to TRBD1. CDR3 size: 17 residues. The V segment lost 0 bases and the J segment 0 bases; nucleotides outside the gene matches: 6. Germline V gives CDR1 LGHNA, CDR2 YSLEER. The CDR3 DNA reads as TGCGCCAGCAGCCAAGATATCCCGACAGGGGCTAACTATGGCTACACCTTC. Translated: CASSQDIPTGANYGYTF.

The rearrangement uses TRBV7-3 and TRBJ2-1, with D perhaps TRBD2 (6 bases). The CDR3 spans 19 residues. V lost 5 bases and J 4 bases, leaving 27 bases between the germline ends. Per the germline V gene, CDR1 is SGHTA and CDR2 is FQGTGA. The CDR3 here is CASSHPSLARGRTYNEQFF. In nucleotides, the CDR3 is TGTGCCAGCAGCCACCCATCCCTAGCGCGGGGAAGGACTTACAATGAGCAGTTCTTC. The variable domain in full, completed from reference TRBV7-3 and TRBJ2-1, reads GAGVSQTPSNKVTEKGKYVELRCDPISGHTALYWYRQSLGQGPEFLIYFQGTGAADDSGLPNDRFFAVRPEGSVSTLKIQRTERGDSAVYLCASSHPSLARGRTYNEQFFGPGTRLTVL.

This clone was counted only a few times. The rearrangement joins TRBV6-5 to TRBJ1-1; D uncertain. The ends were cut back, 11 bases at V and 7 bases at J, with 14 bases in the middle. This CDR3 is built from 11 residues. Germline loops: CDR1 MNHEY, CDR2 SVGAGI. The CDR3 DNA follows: TGTGCCTCTCCTGGGTCGGGTGAAGCTTTCTTT. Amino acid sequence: CASPGSGEAFF.

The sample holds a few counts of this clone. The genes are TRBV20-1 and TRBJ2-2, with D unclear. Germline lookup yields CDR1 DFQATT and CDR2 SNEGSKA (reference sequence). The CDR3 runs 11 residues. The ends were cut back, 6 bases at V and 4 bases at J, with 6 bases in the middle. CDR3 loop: CSATSTGELFF. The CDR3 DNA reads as TGCAGTGCAACCAGCACCGGGGAGCTGTTTTTT.

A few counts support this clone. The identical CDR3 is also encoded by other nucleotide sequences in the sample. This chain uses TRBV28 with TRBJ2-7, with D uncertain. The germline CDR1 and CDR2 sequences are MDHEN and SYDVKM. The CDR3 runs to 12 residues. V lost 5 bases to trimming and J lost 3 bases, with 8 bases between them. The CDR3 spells CASSLGGYEQYF. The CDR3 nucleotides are TGTGCCAGCAGTCTGGGCGGCTACGAGCAGTACTTC.

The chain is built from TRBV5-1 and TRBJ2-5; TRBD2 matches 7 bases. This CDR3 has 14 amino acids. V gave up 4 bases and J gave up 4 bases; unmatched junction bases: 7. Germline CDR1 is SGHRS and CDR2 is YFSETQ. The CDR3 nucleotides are TGCGCCAGCAGCCCCGGACTAGTTCGAGAGACCCAGTACTTC. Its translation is CASSPGLVRETQYF.

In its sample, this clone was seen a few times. The DNA of the CDR3 is TGTGCCAGCAGCGGGACCCAGCGGGGGGAGCAGTACTTC. Its protein is CASSGTQRGEQYF. This chain links TRBV9 with TRBJ2-5; TRBD2 matches 9 bases. V shed 3 bases and J 11 bases; nucleotides not matched to a gene: 8. CDR3 length: 13 amino acids. CDR1 and CDR2 from the germline V gene are SGDLS and YYNGEE.

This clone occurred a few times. CDR3 DNA: TGTGCCAGTAGTAACGGGATGAAAAACATTCAGTACTTC. Its translation: CASSNGMKNIQYF. The rearrangement links TRBV19 to TRBJ2-4, with TRBD2 as a possible D gene (5 bases). Trimming removed 4 bases from V and 4 bases from J, with 8 bases in between. The CDR3 runs to 13 residues. Germline V gives CDR1 LNHDA, CDR2 SQIVND (reference sequence). Variable domain in full (rest from reference TRBV19 and TRBJ2-4): DGGITQSPKYLFRKEGQNVTLSCEQNLNHDAMYWYRQDPGQGLRLIYYSQIVNDFQKGDIAEGYSVSREKKESFPLTVTSAQKNPTAFYLCASSNGMKNIQYFGAGTRLSVL.

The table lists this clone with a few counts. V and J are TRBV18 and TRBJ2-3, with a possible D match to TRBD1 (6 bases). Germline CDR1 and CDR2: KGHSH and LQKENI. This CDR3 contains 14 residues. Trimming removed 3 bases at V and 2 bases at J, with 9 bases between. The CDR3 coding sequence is TGTGCCAGCTCACCGGACAGTTACACAGATACGCAGTATTTT. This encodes CASSPDSYTDTQYF.

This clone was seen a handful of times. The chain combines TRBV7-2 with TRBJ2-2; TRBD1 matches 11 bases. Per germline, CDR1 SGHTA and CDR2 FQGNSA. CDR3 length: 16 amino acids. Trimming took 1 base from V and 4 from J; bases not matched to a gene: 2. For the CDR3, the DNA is TGTGCCAGCAGCTTAGGGACAGGGGGCCTCACCGGGGAGCTGTTTTTT. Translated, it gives CASSLGTGGLTGELFF.

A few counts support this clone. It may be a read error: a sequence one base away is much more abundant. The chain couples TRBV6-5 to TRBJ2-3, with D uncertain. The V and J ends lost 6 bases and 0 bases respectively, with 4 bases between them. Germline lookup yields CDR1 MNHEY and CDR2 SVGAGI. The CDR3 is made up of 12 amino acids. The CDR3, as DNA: TGTGCCAGCAGGAGTAGCACAGATACGCAGTATTTT. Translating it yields CASRSSTDTQYF.

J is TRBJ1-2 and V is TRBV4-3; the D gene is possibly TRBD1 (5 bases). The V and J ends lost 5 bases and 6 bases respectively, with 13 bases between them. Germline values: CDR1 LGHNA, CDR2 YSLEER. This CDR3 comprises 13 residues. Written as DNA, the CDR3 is TGCGCCAGCAGCTCTTGGCGGGGGAATGGCTACACCTTC. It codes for CASSSWRGNGYTF.

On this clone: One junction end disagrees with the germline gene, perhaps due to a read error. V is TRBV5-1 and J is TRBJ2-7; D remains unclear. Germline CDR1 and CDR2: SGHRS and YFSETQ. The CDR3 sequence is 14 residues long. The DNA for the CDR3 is TGCGCCAGCAGCTTGGTATCTGGCTCCCACGAGCAGTACTTC. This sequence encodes CASSLVSGSHEQYF.

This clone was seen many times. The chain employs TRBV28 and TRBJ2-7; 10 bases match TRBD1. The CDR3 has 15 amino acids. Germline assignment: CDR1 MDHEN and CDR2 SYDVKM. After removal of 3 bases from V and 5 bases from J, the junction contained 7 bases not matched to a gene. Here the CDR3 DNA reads TGTGCCAGCAGTTTTCCGGGACAGGGGCACGACGAGCAGTACTTC. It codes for CASSFPGQGHDEQYF.

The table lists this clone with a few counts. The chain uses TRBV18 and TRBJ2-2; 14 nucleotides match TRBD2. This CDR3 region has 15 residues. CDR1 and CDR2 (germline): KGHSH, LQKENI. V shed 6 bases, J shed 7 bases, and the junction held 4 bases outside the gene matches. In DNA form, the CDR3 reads TGTGCCAGCTCTCCGGGACTAGCGGGAGTCGGGGAGCTGTTTTTT. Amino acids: CASSPGLAGVGELFF.

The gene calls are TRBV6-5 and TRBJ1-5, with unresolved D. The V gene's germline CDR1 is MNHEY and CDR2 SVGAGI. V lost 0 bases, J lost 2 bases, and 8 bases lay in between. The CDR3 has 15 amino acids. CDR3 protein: CASSYSRTGNQPQHF. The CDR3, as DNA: TGTGCCAGCAGTTACTCGAGGACGGGCAATCAGCCCCAGCATTTT.

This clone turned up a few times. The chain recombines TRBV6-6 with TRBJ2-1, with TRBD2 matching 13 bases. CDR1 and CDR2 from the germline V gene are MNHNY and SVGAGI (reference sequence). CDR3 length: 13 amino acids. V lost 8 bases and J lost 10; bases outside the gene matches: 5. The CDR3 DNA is TGTGCCAGCGGGACTAGCGGGACCGGGGAGCAGTTCTTC. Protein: CASGTSGTGEQFF.

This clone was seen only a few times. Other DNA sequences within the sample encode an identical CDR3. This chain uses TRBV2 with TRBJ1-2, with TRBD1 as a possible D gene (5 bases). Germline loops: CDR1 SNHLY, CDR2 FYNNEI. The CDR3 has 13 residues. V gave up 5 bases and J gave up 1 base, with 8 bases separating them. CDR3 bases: TGTGCCAGCAGTCCAGACAGTAACTATGGCTACACCTTC. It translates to CASSPDSNYGYTF. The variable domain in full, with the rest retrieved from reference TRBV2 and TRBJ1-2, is EPEVTQTPSHQVTQMGQEVILRCVPISNHLYFYWYRQILGQKVEFLVSFYNNEISEKSEIFDDQFSVERPDGSNFTLKIRSTKLEDSAMYFCASSPDSNYGYTFGSGTRLTVV.